The text below deals with one T cell receptor (beta chain). The target of this receptor is not known. No much larger clone is present one base from it, and per-base qualities are unavailable. These data belong to a study of T cell therapy after organ transplantation (dated by TCRdb to 2018 to 2020). About the full investigation: The therapy products consisted of autologous CMV-specific T cells grown in vitro for around 14 days using a peptide pool of 30 HLA class I and II CMV epitopes. Patients were given up to 6 doses of T cells at 2-week intervals and were followed for over 25 weeks after finishing therapy. Of the roughly 10 patients, eight were classified as clinical responders and two were classified as nonresponders. Across 2 to 6 intravenous infusions, patients got a median of 1.92 x 10^8 CMV-specific T cells. This study was a follow-up analysis of the TRBV repertoire from an open-label phase I trial that tested autologous CMV-specific adoptive T cell therapy in people who had received solid-organ transplants. Pretherapy peripheral blood samples were collected before commencement of T cell therapy. Of the roughly 11 patients, only 8 had long-term post-therapy samples available.

Explained via the paper, the time point label denotes: before start of T cell therapy. The patients had received solid-organ transplants and had drug-resistant/recurrent cytomegalovirus. Fewer than twelve trial participants were selected for repertoire analysis based on availability of post-therapy peripheral blood mononuclear cells. Viable CD3+CD8+CD4- lymphocytes were sorted from PBMCs on a BD FACSAria III. The Qiagen DNeasy Kit was used to extract genomic DNA from the sorted cells. V has 4 bases trimmed and J has 4 bases trimmed; junction bases matching no gene number 4. Including cysteine and phenylalanine, the CDR3 has 13 amino acids. Only the CDR3 DNA is retained, 39 bases long and in frame from the first base. CDR1 and CDR2 (SGHNT, YYREEE) derive from the germline V gene (reference sequence). What the authors observed across the whole study: Because the cohort was small, confounders such as concurrent antirejection and antiviral medications could not be assessed. Reconstitution after therapy appeared to include not only transferred clonotypes but also endogenous clonotypes that had not been detected in the therapy products. Marked pretherapy clonal expansions with minimal repertoire change after therapy were observed in nonresponders. Fold change in CD8 clonality after therapy inversely correlated with pretherapy clonality, suggesting less biased repertoires were more receptive to remodeling. Few detected expansions in nonresponders may reflect reduced sample coverage from poor CD8+ T cell yield.

The immunoSEQ two-step, bias-controlled multiplex PCR assay was used to amplify TRB CDR3 regions from genomic DNA. Sequencing of CDR3 libraries was carried out on an Illumina NextSeq 500. Under the source paper's analysis protocol: Initial alignment and bioinformatics, including bias normalization against synthetic CDR3 analogs, were performed with the immunoSEQ Analyzer platform. V, D and J gene annotation followed the IMGT database definitions. Additional TRBV analyses were carried out with default settings in VDJtools version 1.1.10 and the R package tcR version 2.2.1.11. GLIPH analysis was done using default settings in version 1.0. For CDR3 sequences with at least 5 reads, significant changes in clonotype frequency were assessed with a 2-sided binomial test and Benjamini-Hochberg correction (alpha = 0.01). This is the immuneACCESS table as TCRdb keeps it, with only in-frame sequences that have V and J called. A part of the clones is gone; compared with another copy, unresolved V genes explain less than half, and the rest is unexplained. V and J calls and clone size are those listed in that table; D and trimming were worked out from the DNA. This sample lists about 48,000 clones; about 94% were detected once. Around 3.2% of the sample goes to the ten largest clones.

The specimen comprised CD8+ T cells from blood, sampled before autologous CMV-specific T cell therapy. The TCR sequence derives from a human patient who had received a solid organ transplant and had CMV disease. The chain is assembled from TRBV5-4 and TRBJ1-2, with TRBD1 identical over 7 junction bases. The DNA sequence is TGTGCCAGCAGCCCGGGACAGCTCTATGGCTACACCTTC. Translated, it reads CASSPGQLYGYTF. With the rest looked up from the reference TRBV5-4 and TRBJ1-2 genes rather than sequenced, the full variable domain is ETGVTQSPTHLIKTRGQQVTLRCSSQSGHNTVSWYQQALGQGPQFIFQYYREEENGRGNFPPRFSGLQFPNYSSELNVNALELDDSALYLCASSPGQLYGYTFGSGTRLTVV.